Listed below are T cell receptor beta chains from one sample, sequenced in a study of PD-1 blockade in classical Hodgkin lymphoma. The assay was immunoSEQ multiplex PCR, and TCRdb's table has in-frame clones only and misses some. Here the sample spans 38,000 or so clones, about 89% being singletons. The starting material was peripheral blood mononuclear cells (PBMCs), obtained at baseline. The receptors were gathered from a human donor with classical Hodgkin lymphoma. Both conserved end residues are part of each CDR3. The order of the fields is CDR3 protein, CDR3 DNA, V gene, CDR3 length, clone size, J gene, D gene. A D gene is named only where the DNA matches it firmly. Where a row states a size, it is once, few, many or the class of an expanded clone; other rows omit it.

CDR3 protein: CASRQGAYEQYF
CDR3 DNA: TGTGCAAGCAGACAGGGGGCCTACGAGCAGTACTTC
V gene: TRBV28
CDR3 length: 12
clone size: -
J gene: TRBJ2-7
D gene: TRBD1

CDR3 protein: CSVFEQLAGDGYTF
CDR3 DNA: TGCAGCGTTTTCGAACAGCTGGCGGGGGATGGCTACACCTTC
V gene: TRBV29-1
CDR3 length: 14
clone size: -
J gene: TRBJ1-2
D gene: -

CDR3 protein: CASSHRSGGATGELFF
CDR3 DNA: TGTGCCAGCAGCCATCGTAGCGGGGGGGCCACCGGGGAGCTGTTTTTT
V gene: TRBV4-2
CDR3 length: 16
clone size: -
J gene: TRBJ2-2
D gene: TRBD2

CDR3 protein: CASSPRTSGGATDTQYF
CDR3 DNA: TGTGCCAGCAGCCCGAGGACTAGCGGGGGGGCAACAGATACGCAGTATTTT
V gene: TRBV5-4
CDR3 length: 17
clone size: -
J gene: TRBJ2-3
D gene: TRBD2

CDR3 protein: CASSSSGQNFYEQYF
CDR3 DNA: TGTGCCAGCAGCTCCTCGGGACAGAACTTCTACGAGCAGTACTTC
V gene: TRBV11-2
CDR3 length: 15
clone size: -
J gene: TRBJ2-7
D gene: TRBD1

CDR3 protein: CASRTANSPLHF
CDR3 DNA: TGTGCCAGCAGGACAGCTAATTCACCCCTCCACTTT
V gene: TRBV6-5
CDR3 length: 12
clone size: -
J gene: TRBJ1-6
D gene: -

CDR3 protein: CASSSTRAGELFF
CDR3 DNA: TGTGCCAGCAGCTCGACCCGCGCCGGGGAGCTGTTTTTT
V gene: TRBV11-2
CDR3 length: 13
clone size: -
J gene: TRBJ2-2
D gene: -

CDR3 protein: CASRDLALYNEQFF
CDR3 DNA: TGTGCCAGCCGAGACCTGGCACTATACAATGAGCAGTTCTTC
V gene: TRBV6-6
CDR3 length: 14
clone size: -
J gene: TRBJ2-1
D gene: -

CDR3 protein: CASKTGGPGNTIYF
CDR3 DNA: TGCGCCAGCAAGACTGGGGGGCCTGGAAACACCATATATTTT
V gene: TRBV5-1
CDR3 length: 14
clone size: -
J gene: TRBJ1-3
D gene: -

CDR3 protein: CASSVVGAAGNTIYF
CDR3 DNA: TGTGCCAGCAGCGTAGTTGGGGCAGCCGGAAACACCATATATTTT
V gene: TRBV9
CDR3 length: 15
clone size: -
J gene: TRBJ1-3
D gene: -

CDR3 protein: CASSLGSNQPQHF
CDR3 DNA: TGTGCCAGCAGTTTGGGAAGCAATCAGCCCCAGCATTTT
V gene: TRBV27
CDR3 length: 13
clone size: -
J gene: TRBJ1-5
D gene: -

CDR3 protein: CASSLVPSYEQYF
CDR3 DNA: TGTGCCAGCAGCTTAGTCCCATCCTACGAGCAGTACTTC
V gene: TRBV7-2
CDR3 length: 13
clone size: -
J gene: TRBJ2-7
D gene: -

CDR3 protein: CASSAPSGLAAETQYF
CDR3 DNA: TGTGCCAGCAGCGCGCCCTCCGGACTAGCGGCGGAGACCCAGTACTTC
V gene: TRBV9
CDR3 length: 16
clone size: -
J gene: TRBJ2-5
D gene: TRBD2

CDR3 protein: CSVEVGEFATNEKLFF
CDR3 DNA: TGCAGCGTTGAAGTCGGGGAATTTGCAACTAATGAAAAACTGTTTTTT
V gene: TRBV29-1
CDR3 length: 16
clone size: -
J gene: TRBJ1-4
D gene: -

CDR3 protein: CASASRGSYNSPLHF
CDR3 DNA: TGTGCCAGCGCGAGCAGGGGGTCCTATAATTCACCCCTCCACTTT
V gene: TRBV6-1
CDR3 length: 15
clone size: -
J gene: TRBJ1-6
D gene: TRBD1

CDR3 protein: CASSFPPVNYGYTF
CDR3 DNA: TGTGCCAGCAGTTTCCCGCCAGTTAACTATGGCTACACCTTC
V gene: TRBV28
CDR3 length: 14
clone size: -
J gene: TRBJ1-2
D gene: -

CDR3 protein: CASSPGTPPEQYF
CDR3 DNA: TGCGCCAGCAGCCCGGGAACCCCACCCGAGCAGTACTTC
V gene: TRBV4-1
CDR3 length: 13
clone size: -
J gene: TRBJ2-7
D gene: -

CDR3 protein: CASSLRQGAQETQYF
CDR3 DNA: TGTGCCAGCAGCTTAAGACAGGGAGCACAAGAGACCCAGTACTTC
V gene: TRBV7-3
CDR3 length: 15
clone size: -
J gene: TRBJ2-5
D gene: TRBD1

CDR3 protein: CASSLAAGGRGYTF
CDR3 DNA: TGTGCCAGCAGCTTGGCCGCAGGGGGCCGTGGCTACACCTTC
V gene: TRBV5-8
CDR3 length: 14
clone size: -
J gene: TRBJ1-2
D gene: TRBD1

CDR3 protein: CASRPGVNSPLHF
CDR3 DNA: TGTGCCAGCAGGCCCGGGGTTAATTCACCCCTCCACTTT
V gene: TRBV6-5
CDR3 length: 13
clone size: -
J gene: TRBJ1-6
D gene: -

CDR3 protein: CASSQLGLAPYEQYF
CDR3 DNA: TGCGCCAGCAGCCAATTGGGACTAGCGCCCTACGAGCAGTACTTC
V gene: TRBV4-1
CDR3 length: 15
clone size: -
J gene: TRBJ2-7
D gene: TRBD2

CDR3 protein: CASSYPGQGAADTQYF
CDR3 DNA: TGTGCCAGCAGCTACCCGGGACAGGGGGCTGCAGATACGCAGTATTTT
V gene: TRBV7-2
CDR3 length: 16
clone size: -
J gene: TRBJ2-3
D gene: TRBD1

CDR3 protein: CASSLMRGSYEQYF
CDR3 DNA: TGCGCCAGCAGCTTGATGCGGGGCTCCTACGAGCAGTACTTC
V gene: TRBV5-1
CDR3 length: 14
clone size: once
J gene: TRBJ2-7
D gene: -

CDR3 protein: CASSTGDGNQPQHF
CDR3 DNA: TGTGCCAGCTCGACAGGGGACGGCAATCAGCCCCAGCATTTT
V gene: TRBV6-1
CDR3 length: 14
clone size: -
J gene: TRBJ1-5
D gene: TRBD1

CDR3 protein: CASSYSLASGNTIYF
CDR3 DNA: TGTGCCAGCAGTTACTCTTTGGCCTCTGGAAACACCATATATTTT
V gene: TRBV6-5
CDR3 length: 15
clone size: few
J gene: TRBJ1-3
D gene: -

CDR3 protein: CASGLGHGGGELFF
CDR3 DNA: TGTGCTAGTGGTTTGGGTCACGGCGGCGGGGAGCTGTTTTTT
V gene: TRBV12-5
CDR3 length: 14
clone size: -
J gene: TRBJ2-2
D gene: -

CDR3 protein: CASSDEGLGYTF
CDR3 DNA: TGTGCCAGCAGTGATGAGGGGCTGGGCTACACCTTC
V gene: TRBV25-1
CDR3 length: 12
clone size: -
J gene: TRBJ1-2
D gene: -

CDR3 protein: CASGRGHGHGTQYF
CDR3 DNA: TGTGCCAGCGGGAGGGGACATGGCCATGGGACCCAGTACTTC
V gene: TRBV2
CDR3 length: 14
clone size: -
J gene: TRBJ2-5
D gene: -

CDR3 protein: CASSPPTSFEQYF
CDR3 DNA: TGTGCCAGCAGCCCCCCCACTAGCTTCGAGCAGTACTTC
V gene: TRBV7-2
CDR3 length: 13
clone size: -
J gene: TRBJ2-7
D gene: -

CDR3 protein: CATSRPGPGRNTGELFF
CDR3 DNA: TGTGCCACCAGCAGACCAGGTCCGGGACGTAACACCGGGGAGCTGTTTTTT
V gene: TRBV15
CDR3 length: 17
clone size: -
J gene: TRBJ2-2
D gene: -

CDR3 protein: CATSSSSFVAGEYNEQFF
CDR3 DNA: TGTGCCACCAGCAGTTCTTCATTCGTGGCGGGAGAGTACAATGAGCAGTTCTTC
V gene: TRBV15
CDR3 length: 18
clone size: -
J gene: TRBJ2-1
D gene: TRBD2

CDR3 protein: CASSNKRRDRVKANYGYTF
CDR3 DNA: TGTGCCAGCAGCAATAAAAGGCGTGACCGGGTCAAAGCTAACTATGGCTACACCTTC
V gene: TRBV21-1
CDR3 length: 19
clone size: -
J gene: TRBJ1-2
D gene: -

CDR3 protein: CASRDGTGQWYNEQFF
CDR3 DNA: TGTGCCAGCAGAGATGGGACAGGGCAATGGTACAATGAGCAGTTCTTC
V gene: TRBV2
CDR3 length: 16
clone size: -
J gene: TRBJ2-1
D gene: TRBD1

CDR3 protein: CSVETGAYYNEQFF
CDR3 DNA: TGCAGCGTTGAAACGGGGGCCTACTACAATGAGCAGTTCTTC
V gene: TRBV29-1
CDR3 length: 14
clone size: -
J gene: TRBJ2-1
D gene: -

CDR3 protein: CASSQDAGADTQYF
CDR3 DNA: TGTGCCAGCAGCCAAGATGCGGGGGCAGATACGCAGTATTTT
V gene: TRBV4-2
CDR3 length: 14
clone size: -
J gene: TRBJ2-3
D gene: TRBD2

CDR3 protein: CASSERVHQPQHF
CDR3 DNA: TGTGCCAGCAGTGAGAGGGTTCACCAGCCCCAGCATTTT
V gene: TRBV6-1
CDR3 length: 13
clone size: -
J gene: TRBJ1-5
D gene: -

CDR3 protein: CASSPGLAGRQETQYF
CDR3 DNA: TGTGCCAGTAGTCCGGGACTAGCGGGAAGACAAGAGACCCAGTACTTC
V gene: TRBV19
CDR3 length: 16
clone size: -
J gene: TRBJ2-5
D gene: TRBD2

CDR3 protein: CASSYQRWGDEQFF
CDR3 DNA: TGTGCCAGCAGTTACCAAAGATGGGGAGATGAGCAGTTCTTC
V gene: TRBV6-5
CDR3 length: 14
clone size: -
J gene: TRBJ2-1
D gene: -

CDR3 protein: CASSPRVAADEQYF
CDR3 DNA: TGTGCCAGCAGCCCCAGGGTAGCTGCCGACGAGCAGTACTTC
V gene: TRBV6-5
CDR3 length: 14
clone size: -
J gene: TRBJ2-7
D gene: -

CDR3 protein: CAWSQPRGSRYYEQYF
CDR3 DNA: TGTGCCTGGAGTCAACCTCGGGGTAGCCGCTACTACGAGCAGTACTTC
V gene: TRBV30
CDR3 length: 16
clone size: once
J gene: TRBJ2-7
D gene: -

CDR3 protein: CASSLQRWTTTSTDTQYF
CDR3 DNA: TGTGCCAGCAGCCTCCAGAGGTGGACTACCACTAGCACAGATACGCAGTATTTT
V gene: TRBV4-2
CDR3 length: 18
clone size: few
J gene: TRBJ2-3
D gene: -

CDR3 protein: CASSPLGETQYF
CDR3 DNA: TGTGCCAGCAGTCCCCTGGGAGAGACCCAGTACTTC
V gene: TRBV28
CDR3 length: 12
clone size: -
J gene: TRBJ2-5
D gene: -

CDR3 protein: CASSASTGPYEQYF
CDR3 DNA: TGTGCCAGCAGTGCGTCCACCGGGCCCTACGAGCAGTACTTC
V gene: TRBV25-1
CDR3 length: 14
clone size: -
J gene: TRBJ2-7
D gene: -

CDR3 protein: CASSTLGRYQETQYF
CDR3 DNA: TGTGCCAGCAGTACCCTGGGCAGATACCAAGAGACCCAGTACTTC
V gene: TRBV27
CDR3 length: 15
clone size: -
J gene: TRBJ2-5
D gene: -

CDR3 protein: CASSPGAGSGNTIYF
CDR3 DNA: TGCGCCAGCAGCCCAGGGGCAGGGTCAGGAAACACCATATATTTT
V gene: TRBV4-3
CDR3 length: 15
clone size: -
J gene: TRBJ1-3
D gene: -